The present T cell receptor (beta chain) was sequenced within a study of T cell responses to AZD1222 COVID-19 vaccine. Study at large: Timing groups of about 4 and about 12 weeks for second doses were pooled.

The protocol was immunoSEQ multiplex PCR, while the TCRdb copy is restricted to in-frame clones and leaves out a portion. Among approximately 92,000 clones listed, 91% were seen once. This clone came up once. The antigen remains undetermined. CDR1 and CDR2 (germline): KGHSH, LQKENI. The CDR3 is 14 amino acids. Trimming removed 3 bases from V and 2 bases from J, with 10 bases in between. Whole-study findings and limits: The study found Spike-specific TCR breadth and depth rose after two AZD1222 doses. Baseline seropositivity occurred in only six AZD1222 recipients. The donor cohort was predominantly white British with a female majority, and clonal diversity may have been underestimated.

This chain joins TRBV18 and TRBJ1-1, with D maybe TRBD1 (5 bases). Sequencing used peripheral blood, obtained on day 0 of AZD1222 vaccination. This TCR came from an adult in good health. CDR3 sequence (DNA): TGTGCCAGCTCACCGGGGGGGGGAAACACTGAAGCTTTCTTT. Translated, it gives CASSPGGGNTEAFF.